This T cell receptor (beta chain) originates from a study of T cell repertoires in cytomegalovirus infection. Overall study: CMV epitopes used comprised recently identified HLA-C-restricted ones and well-studied HLA-B-restricted ones. Public TCR beta signatures provided an indication of both CMV infection and a matching HLA type. General study points: Predominance within the ex vivo response was attributable to HLA-C-restricted CMV-specific TCR beta clonotypes. Cumulative frequency of public TCR beta families picked out carriers of CMV plus the relevant HLA.

In TCRdb, the reads were re-called with MiXCR into one record per CDR3 protein. This table has more than 20,000 distinct CDR3 sequences, more than 20% appearing once. This CDR3 contains 15 residues. Germline V lookup: CDR1 ENHRY, CDR2 SYGVKD. The J segment lost 10 bases and the V segment lost 10 bases, leaving 14 bases of the junction unmatched. This clonotype showed up just a few times. Its matching antigen is unknown. The sequenced sample was CD8+ T cells from cultured PBMCs, obtained from culture after CMV antigen stimulation. This TCR was recovered from a human donor in good health (CMV status not recorded). Some clones in this sample may be carry-over from other donors' samples. This chain connects TRBV10-3 to TRBJ2-1, with 12 bases that match TRBD2. The CDR3 sequence: CATLSSGGALTEQFF. DNA for the CDR3: TGTGCCACCTTGTCTAGCGGGGGGGCTTTAACCGAGCAGTTCTTC.